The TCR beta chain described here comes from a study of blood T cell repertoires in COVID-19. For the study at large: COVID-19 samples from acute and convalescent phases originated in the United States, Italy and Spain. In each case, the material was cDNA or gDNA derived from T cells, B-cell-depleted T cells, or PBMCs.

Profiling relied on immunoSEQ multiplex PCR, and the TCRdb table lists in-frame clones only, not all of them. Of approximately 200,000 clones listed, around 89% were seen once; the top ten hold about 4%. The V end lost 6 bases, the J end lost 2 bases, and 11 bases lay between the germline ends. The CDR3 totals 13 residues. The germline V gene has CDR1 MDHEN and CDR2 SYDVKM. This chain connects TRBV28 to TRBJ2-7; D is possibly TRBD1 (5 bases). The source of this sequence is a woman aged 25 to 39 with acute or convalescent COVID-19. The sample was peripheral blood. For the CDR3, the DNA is TGTGCCAGCAGAAGGACAACTACCTACGAGCAGTACTTC. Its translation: CASRRTTTYEQYF.